A selection of T cell receptor beta chains follows, all from one sample in a study of cytomegalovirus exposure and HLA in healthy donors. TCRdb's table, derived via immunoSEQ multiplex PCR, lists solely in-frame clones and lacks some. The table records roughly 58,000 clones, 80% of them present only once. The specimen was PBMCs. All receptors come from a woman aged 40-49 years in good health and CMV-seronegative. The CDR3 runs from the conserved cysteine through the conserved F or W.

TRBV7-2	TRBJ2-7	CASSLGGIRGYEQYF
TRBV6-1	TRBJ1-2	CASSIRSDRFYGYTF
TRBV5-6	TRBJ1-6	CASSAPGGSNSPLHF
TRBV5-1	TRBJ2-3	CASSKSGRRGTDTQYF
TRBV6-5	TRBJ1-3	CASTLGGQTGNTIYF
TRBV28	TRBJ2-3	CASSPPGLAGVVDTQYF
TRBV6-1	TRBJ2-1	CAGSAGGSYNEQFF
TRBV6-5	TRBJ2-1	CASSLYRGLGNEQFF
TRBV27	TRBJ1-2	CASSLRVAGGVSAYTF
TRBV29-1	TRBJ2-1	CSSGGGAVGGIEQFF
TRBV27	TRBJ2-7	CASSLKGLAGERTYEQYF
TRBV6-5	TRBJ2-1	CASKVLPDHPNEQFF
TRBV7-9	TRBJ1-2	CASSLLSPRDYGYTF
TRBV4-3	TRBJ2-2	CASSQPYPGLAGGRAGELFF
TRBV28	TRBJ1-5	CASSFLPGNQPQHF
TRBV5-6	TRBJ2-7	CASSFTGGNEQYF
TRBV25-1	TRBJ2-2	CASSEVGFIGTGELFF
TRBV5-1	TRBJ2-2	CASSLERGDGELFF
TRBV5-1	TRBJ2-7	CASSPGQGGEQYF
TRBV14	TRBJ2-5	CASSQARLAGGETQYF
TRBV27	TRBJ2-3	CASSPLADSTDTQYF
TRBV28	TRBJ2-5	CASRSRTTANQETQYF
TRBV5-5	TRBJ1-5	CASSQGHSNQPQHF
TRBV10-3	TRBJ2-5	CVISGTSGRDAETQYF
TRBV13	TRBJ2-3	CASSKLAGDADTQYF
TRBV2	TRBJ1-1	CASSAKTGKNTEAFF
TRBV18	TRBJ2-7	CASSDSPYEQYF
TRBV29-1	TRBJ2-7	CSVVTVVYEQYF
TRBV7-9	TRBJ1-2	CASSPFGQSYGYTF
TRBV11-2	TRBJ1-4	CASSLGSGNEKLFF
TRBV4-1	TRBJ1-1	CASSQGLTGGGQSAEAFF
TRBV7-9	TRBJ1-1	CASSLRSPGGADTEAFF
TRBV28	TRBJ1-2	CASSKQPNGYTF
TRBV10-3	TRBJ2-1	CAISDGSGSSYNEQFF
TRBV5-1	TRBJ2-6	CASSSGGPAGANVLTF
TRBV10-1	TRBJ1-1	CASSGGQSTEAFF
TRBV7-9	TRBJ1-3	CASSSGTAEGNTIYF
TRBV5-8	TRBJ2-5	CASSFPGTYEETQYF
TRBV7-9	TRBJ1-5	CASNAGEHQPQHF
TRBV5-1	TRBJ2-3	CASSFNRDTDTQYF
TRBV30	TRBJ2-5	CAWRKTGEETQYF
TRBV18	TRBJ1-1	CASSQYGTGFENTEAFF
TRBV5-6	TRBJ2-7	CASSFFYRGPRQYF
TRBV18	TRBJ1-5	CASSPPGGQGPQHF
TRBV29-1	TRBJ1-1	CSVATTADTEAFF
TRBV5-6	TRBJ2-7	CASSTLQEALNEQYF
TRBV27	TRBJ1-5	CASRGTGAQPQHF
TRBV5-6	TRBJ1-3	CASSYGASYTIYF
TRBV7-2	TRBJ2-5	CASSLGGRRVQETQYF